This T cell receptor beta chain was identified during a study of blood T cells in healthy people across ages. A J-beta primer mix and a sample-barcoded 5' primer were used in a second PCR of about 7 to 11 cycles. All cDNA molecules were each tagged by a template-switch adaptor with 12 random nucleotides. TCRdb processed the 5' RACE reads anew with MiXCR; each CDR3 protein has one entry. The sample includes more than 650,000 distinct CDR3 sequences, about 26% of them seen just once. The germline V gene has CDR1 SGHTA and CDR2 FQGTGA. The CDR3 totals 13 residues. Trimming removed 4 bases from V and 7 bases from J, with 13 bases in between. This clonotype was found many times. These data also featured in a second study, about T cells of mothers and their children.

Input material: blood. V gene TRBV7-3 combines with J gene TRBJ2-5; D perhaps matches TRBD2 (6 bases). This receptor was obtained from a boy aged 5-17 years in good health. CDR3 loop: CASSSEMGGTQYF. As DNA, the CDR3 is TGTGCCAGCAGCTCCGAGATGGGGGGGACCCAGTACTTC. The full variable domain, in which reference TRBV7-3 and TRBJ2-5 provide the parts outside the CDR3, is GAGVSQTPSNKVTEKGKYVELRCDPISGHTALYWYRQSLGQGPEFLIYFQGTGAADDSGLPNDRFFAVRPEGSVSTLKIQRTERGDSAVYLCASSSEMGGTQYFGPGTRLLVL.